The sequence of this TCR beta chain was determined in a study of regulatory T cells in long-lasting Graves disease. Per the germline V gene, CDR1 is SEHNR and CDR2 is FQNEAQ (reference sequence). Trimming took 5 bases from V and 5 from J, leaving 11 bases between them. The CDR3 consists of 13 residues. iRepertoire HTBI primers and Arm-PCR of CDR3 regions built TCR beta libraries. MiXCR, applied by TCRdb to the multiplex PCR reads, yields one record per CDR3 protein. Among 680,000 or so distinct CDR3 sequences listed, roughly 15% were seen once. Stated time point: newly diagnosed GD, antithyroid drugs for less than 3 months. The TCR library was prepared using RNA isolated from PBMCs. This sample also belongs to another study, concerning T cells in Graves' hyperthyroidism and ophthalmopathy.

Specimen: peripheral blood mononuclear cells (PBMCs), collected at new diagnosis, from a patient treated with antithyroid drugs. The chain couples TRBV7-9 to TRBJ2-3; perhaps TRBD1 as D (6 bases). The TCR was taken from a woman in her twenties or thirties with Graves disease. The CDR3 sequence is CASSRSGVDTQYF. The CDR3 DNA reads TGTGCCAGCAGCCGATCAGGGGTAGATACGCAGTATTTT.